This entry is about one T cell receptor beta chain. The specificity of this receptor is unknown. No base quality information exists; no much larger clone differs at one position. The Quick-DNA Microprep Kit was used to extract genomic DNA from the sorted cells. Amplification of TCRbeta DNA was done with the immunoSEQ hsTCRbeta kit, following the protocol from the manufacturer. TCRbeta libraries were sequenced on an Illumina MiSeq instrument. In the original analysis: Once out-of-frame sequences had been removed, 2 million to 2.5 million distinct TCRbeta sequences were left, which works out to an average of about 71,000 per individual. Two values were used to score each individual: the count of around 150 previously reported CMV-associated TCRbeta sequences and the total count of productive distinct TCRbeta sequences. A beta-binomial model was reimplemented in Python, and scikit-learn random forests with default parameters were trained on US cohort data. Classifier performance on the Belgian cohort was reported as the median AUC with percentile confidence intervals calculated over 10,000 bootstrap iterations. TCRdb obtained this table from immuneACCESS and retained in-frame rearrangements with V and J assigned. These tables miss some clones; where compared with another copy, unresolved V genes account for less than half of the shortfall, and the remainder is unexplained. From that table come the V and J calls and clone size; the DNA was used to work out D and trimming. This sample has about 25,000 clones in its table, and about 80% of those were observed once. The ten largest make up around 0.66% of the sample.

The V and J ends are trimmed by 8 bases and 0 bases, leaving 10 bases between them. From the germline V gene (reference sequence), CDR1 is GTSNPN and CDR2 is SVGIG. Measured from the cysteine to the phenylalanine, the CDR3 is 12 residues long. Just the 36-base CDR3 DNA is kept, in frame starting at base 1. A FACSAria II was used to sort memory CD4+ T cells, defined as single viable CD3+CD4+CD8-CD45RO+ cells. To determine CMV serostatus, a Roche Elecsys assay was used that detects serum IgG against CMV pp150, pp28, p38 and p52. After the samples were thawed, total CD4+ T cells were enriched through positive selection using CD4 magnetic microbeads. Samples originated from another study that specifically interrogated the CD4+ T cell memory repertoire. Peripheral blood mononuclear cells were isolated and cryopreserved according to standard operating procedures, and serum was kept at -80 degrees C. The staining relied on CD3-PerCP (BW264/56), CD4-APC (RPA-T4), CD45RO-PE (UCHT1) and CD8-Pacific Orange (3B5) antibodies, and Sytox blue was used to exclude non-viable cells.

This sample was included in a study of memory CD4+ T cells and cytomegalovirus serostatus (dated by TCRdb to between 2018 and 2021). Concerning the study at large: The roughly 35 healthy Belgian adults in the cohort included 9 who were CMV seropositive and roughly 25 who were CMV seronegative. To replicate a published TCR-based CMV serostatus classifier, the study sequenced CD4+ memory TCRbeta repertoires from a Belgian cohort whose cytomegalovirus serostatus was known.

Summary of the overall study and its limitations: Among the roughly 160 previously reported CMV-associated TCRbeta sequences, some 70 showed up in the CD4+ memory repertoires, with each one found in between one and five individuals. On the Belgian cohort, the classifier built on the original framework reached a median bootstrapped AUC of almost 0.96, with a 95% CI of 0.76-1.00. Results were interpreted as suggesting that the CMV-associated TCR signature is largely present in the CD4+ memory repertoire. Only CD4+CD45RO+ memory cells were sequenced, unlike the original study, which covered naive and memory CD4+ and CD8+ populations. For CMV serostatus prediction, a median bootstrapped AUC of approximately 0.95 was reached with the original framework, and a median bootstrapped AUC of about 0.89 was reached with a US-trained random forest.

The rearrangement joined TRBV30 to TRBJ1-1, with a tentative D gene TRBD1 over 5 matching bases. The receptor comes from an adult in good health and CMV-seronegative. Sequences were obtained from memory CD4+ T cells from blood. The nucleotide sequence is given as TGTGCCCGGGGGACCGTGAACACTGAAGCTTTCTTT. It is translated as CARGTVNTEAFF. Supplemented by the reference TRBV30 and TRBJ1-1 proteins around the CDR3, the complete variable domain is SQTIHQWPATLVQPVGSPLSLECTVEGTSNPNLYWYRQAAGRGLQLLFYSVGIGQISSEVPQNLSASRPQDRQFILSSKKLLLSDSGFYLCARGTVNTEAFFGQGTRLTVV.